A single sample is the source of the 21 T cell receptor beta chains below, sequenced in a study of blood T cells in healthy people across ages. For the second PCR, which ran for roughly 6 to 11 cycles, a sample-barcoded 5' primer and a J-beta primer mix were used. One entry per CDR3 protein results from TCRdb running MiXCR on the 5' RACE reads. The data hold some 290,000 distinct CDR3 sequences, with 25% to 30% observed a single time. Sequenced input: blood. The receptors derive from a woman aged 65 to 85 in good health.

J is TRBJ2-1 and V is TRBV6-1, with 14 bases lining up with TRBD2. This CDR3 has 19 residues. Germline CDR1 MNHNS, CDR2 SASEGT. V lost 5 bases to trimming and J lost 2 bases; unmatched junction nucleotides: 11. CDR3 loop: CASSLSGLAGGIAYNEQFF. CDR3 coding DNA: TGTGCCAGCAGTCTTTCCGGACTAGCGGGAGGCATAGCCTACAATGAGCAGTTCTTC.

The genes are TRBV28 and TRBJ1-5; 7 nucleotides match TRBD1. Per germline, CDR1 MDHEN and CDR2 SYDVKM. The J segment lost 3 bases and the V segment lost 6 bases, leaving 8 bases of the junction unmatched. The CDR3 has 15 amino acids. In DNA, the CDR3 is TGTGCCAGCAGAACTTGGGACAGTCTCAATCAGCCCCAGCATTTT. It yields the protein CASRTWDSLNQPQHF.

The chain recombines TRBV9 with TRBJ2-7; D gene ambiguous. This CDR3 is 21 amino acids long. Germline CDR1 reads SGDLS; CDR2 reads YYNGEE. V gave up 0 bases and J gave up 3 bases, with 31 bases separating them. The CDR3 nucleotides read TGTGCCAGCAGCGTAGGATTTCGAGGCGGAACCTACGAGCAAGCCTACTACGAGCAGTACTTC. Translated, it gives CASSVGFRGGTYEQAYYEQYF.

This rearrangement joins TRBV4-2 to TRBJ2-4; D perhaps matches TRBD2 (6 bases). The length of the CDR3 is 16 residues. The V gene lost 0 bases and the J gene lost 7 bases, with 16 bases spanning the gap. CDR1 and CDR2 from the germline V gene are LGHNA and YNFKEQ. The CDR3 region is CASSQEEPSVRNIQYF. For the CDR3, the DNA is TGTGCCAGCAGCCAAGAGGAGCCTAGCGTGAGGAACATTCAGTACTTC.

The chain has TRBV18 and TRBJ2-5; 7 nucleotides match TRBD1. The J call may be wrong; the DNA end is better matched by TRBJ2-7. Germline CDR1 and CDR2: KGHSH and LQKENI. The CDR3 covers 15 residues. Here the CDR3 reads CASSPQGALAHEQYF. CDR3 DNA: TGTGCCAGCTCACCACAGGGGGCCCTTGCACACGAGCAGTACTTC.

This clonotype was counted a few times. The genes are TRBV12-5 and TRBJ2-5; 7 nucleotides align to TRBD2. The CDR3 runs to 15 residues. V was clipped by 1 base and J by 5 bases; unmatched bases: 7. CDR1 LGHNT and CDR2 FRNRAP come from the germline V gene. The CDR3 loop is CASGLGAGEKETQYF. The DNA for the CDR3 is TGTGCTAGTGGTTTGGGTGCGGGAGAGAAGGAGACCCAGTACTTC.

The V and J genes are TRBV15 and TRBJ1-3, with 8 bases matching TRBD1. Germline V CDR1 and CDR2: LNHNV, YYDKDF (reference sequence). V trimming: 5 bases; J trimming: 2 bases; junction bases outside the gene matches: 8. This CDR3 comprises 16 residues. The CDR3 nucleotides are TGTGCCACCAGCCTCGGATCGGGACAGGCTGGAAACACCATATATTTT. Its translation is CATSLGSGQAGNTIYF. The full variable domain, in which reference TRBV15 and TRBJ1-3 provide the parts outside the CDR3, is DAMVIQNPRYQVTQFGKPVTLSCSQTLNHNVMYWYQQKSSQAPKLLFHYYDKDFNNEADTPDNFQSRRPNTSFCFLDIRSPGLGDTAMYLCATSLGSGQAGNTIYFGEGSWLTVV.

This chain connects TRBV19 to TRBJ2-1; TRBD2 matches 7 bases. Germline loops: CDR1 LNHDA, CDR2 SQIVND (reference sequence). The CDR3 runs to 15 residues. V trimming: 1 base; J trimming: 6 bases; junction bases outside the gene matches: 6. CDR3 region: CASSIAGGSFNEQFF. The CDR3 bases are TGTGCCAGTAGTATAGCTGGCGGGAGCTTCAATGAGCAGTTCTTC.

CDR3 sequence: CASSSTGTGGRGEQFF. The CDR3, as DNA: TGTGCCAGCAGTTCTACCGGGACAGGGGGCCGAGGGGAGCAGTTCTTC. This chain links TRBV28 with TRBJ2-1; TRBD1 aligns across 12 bases. Germline trimming cut 4 bases from V and 10 bases from J; bases unmatched to any gene: 11. CDR1 is MDHEN, CDR2 SYDVKM, per germline. The CDR3 is 16 amino acids. The full variable domain, with the rest looked up from reference TRBV28 and TRBJ2-1, is DVKVTQSSRYLVKRTGEKVFLECVQDMDHENMFWYRQDPGLGLRLIYFSYDVKMKEKGDIPEGYSVSREKKERFSLILESASTNQTSMYLCASSSTGTGGRGEQFFGPGTRLTVL.

The chain combines TRBV29-1 with TRBJ2-1, with 12 positions matching TRBD2. The J call may be in error: the DNA end matches TRBJ2-7 better. The germline CDR1 and CDR2 sequences are SQVTM and ANQGSEA. This CDR3 has 14 residues. The DNA of the CDR3 is TGCAGCGCCGCGACTAGCGGGGGCTCCTACGAGCAGTACTTC. It codes for CSAATSGGSYEQYF.

There are a few counts of this clonotype. The J gene is TRBJ2-7, the V gene TRBV3-1; D gene ambiguous. The ends were cut back, 8 bases at V and 6 bases at J, with 11 bases in the middle. Germline V lookup: CDR1 LGHDT, CDR2 YNNKEL (reference sequence). This CDR3 has 11 residues. CDR3 nucleotide sequence: TGTGCCAGCTCTCTCGGGTTCGAGCAGTACTTC. Translating it yields CASSLGFEQYF.

The rearrangement joins TRBV28 to TRBJ2-1; either TRBD1 or TRBD2 may fit D (6 bases each). The tail of the sequence fits TRBJ2-5 better, so the J call may be wrong. Germline V CDR1 and CDR2: MDHEN, SYDVKM. This CDR3 is 13 amino acids long. CDR3 in amino acids: CASMTGAGETQYF. Written as DNA, the CDR3 is TGTGCCAGCATGACGGGGGCGGGGGAGACCCAGTACTTC.

This chain joins TRBV27 and TRBJ1-2; no clear D gene. CDR1 and CDR2 (germline): MNHEY, SMNVEV (reference sequence). Trimming stripped 4 bases from V and 4 bases from J, with 7 bases between. The CDR3 contains 12 residues. CDR3 sequence reads: CASSSTGYGYTF. The DNA for the CDR3 is TGTGCCAGCAGTTCTACTGGCTATGGCTACACCTTC.

The chain joins TRBV7-9 to TRBJ2-5; TRBD2 matches at 7 bases. V dropped 5 bases and J dropped 5; count of bases not matched to a gene: 8. CDR1 and CDR2 (germline): SEHNR, FQNEAQ (reference sequence). The CDR3 runs 14 residues. The CDR3 spells CASSGEGSRETQYF. The CDR3, as DNA: TGTGCCAGCAGCGGGGAGGGGTCCCGTGAGACCCAGTACTTC. The variable domain in full, completed from reference TRBV7-9 and TRBJ2-5, reads DTGVSQNPRHKITKRGQNVTFRCDPISEHNRLYWYRQTLGQGPEFLTYFQNEAQLEKSRLLSDRFSAERPKGSFSTLEIQRTEQGDSAMYLCASSGEGSRETQYFGPGTRLLVL.

This clonotype was seen only a few times. The rearrangement links TRBV9 to TRBJ2-2; D is possibly TRBD1 or TRBD2 (5 bases each). Germline CDR1 reads SGDLS; CDR2 reads YYNGEE. The CDR3 extends over 15 amino acids. Deletions cut 3 bases from V and 1 base from J, with 10 bases between. CDR3 sequence: CASSEGTMNTGELFF. In DNA form, the CDR3 reads TGTGCCAGCAGCGAGGGGACCATGAACACCGGGGAGCTGTTTTTT.

The rearrangement links TRBV7-9 to TRBJ2-7; possible D gene TRBD2, 6 bases. The CDR3 runs 14 residues. The germline gives CDR1 SEHNR, CDR2 FQNEAQ (reference sequence). V was clipped by 4 bases and J by 4 bases, with 14 bases between them. CDR3: CASSYGGTKYEQYF. Written as DNA, the CDR3 is TGTGCCAGCAGCTACGGGGGAACAAAGTACGAGCAGTACTTC.

The chain carries TRBV2 and TRBJ2-2; weak D call: TRBD1 (6 bases). Trimming stripped 4 bases from V and 7 bases from J, with 19 bases between. Germline-derived CDR1 and CDR2 are SNHLY and FYNNEI. This CDR3 is built from 16 residues. CDR3 DNA sequence: TGTGCCAGCAGTGTGGGCCGGGACACCTACGTCGGGGAGCTGTTTTTT. It translates to CASSVGRDTYVGELFF.

V usage is TRBV10-3 and J usage is TRBJ2-1, with 15 bases identical to TRBD2. CDR1 and CDR2 from the germline V gene are ENHRY and SYGVKD. CDR3 length equals 18 residues. J was trimmed by 0 bases and V by 5 bases; bases with no gene match: 5. CDR3 sequence reads: CAISRTSGRGSSYNEQFF. The CDR3 nucleotides are TGTGCCATCAGTCGGACTAGCGGGAGGGGGAGCTCCTACAATGAGCAGTTCTTC.

This clonotype was seen repeatedly, ten times or more. This chain joins TRBV6-2 or TRBV6-3 and TRBJ2-5; TRBD2 might be the D (6 bases). The CDR3 spans 18 residues. Germline-derived CDR1 and CDR2 are MNHEY and SVGEGT. V was pared by 0 bases and J by 5 bases, with 22 bases between. Here the CDR3 reads CASSYSPSASATIETQYF. CDR3 nucleotide sequence: TGTGCCAGCAGTTACTCACCTAGCGCCAGCGCTACGATCGAGACCCAGTACTTC.

V usage is TRBV19 and J usage is TRBJ1-5; 7 bases map to TRBD1. V shed 5 bases and J 2 bases; nucleotides not matched to a gene: 6. CDR1 and CDR2 (germline): LNHDA, SQIVND (reference sequence). The CDR3 runs 15 residues. CDR3 region: CASSRDRVRNQPQHF. CDR3 sequence (DNA): TGTGCCAGTAGTCGTGACAGGGTGCGCAATCAGCCCCAGCATTTT.

V gene TRBV4-1 combines with J gene TRBJ2-7; TRBD2 matches at 13 bases. The end of the DNA aligns better with TRBJ2-1, so the J call may be wrong. Looked up from germline, CDR1 is MGHRA and CDR2 is YSYEKL. The CDR3 is 19 residues long. CDR3 in amino acids: CASSQRAEPGTSGNNEQFF. In DNA form, the CDR3 reads TGCGCCAGCAGCCAAAGAGCCGAGCCCGGGACTAGCGGGAACAATGAGCAGTTCTTC.